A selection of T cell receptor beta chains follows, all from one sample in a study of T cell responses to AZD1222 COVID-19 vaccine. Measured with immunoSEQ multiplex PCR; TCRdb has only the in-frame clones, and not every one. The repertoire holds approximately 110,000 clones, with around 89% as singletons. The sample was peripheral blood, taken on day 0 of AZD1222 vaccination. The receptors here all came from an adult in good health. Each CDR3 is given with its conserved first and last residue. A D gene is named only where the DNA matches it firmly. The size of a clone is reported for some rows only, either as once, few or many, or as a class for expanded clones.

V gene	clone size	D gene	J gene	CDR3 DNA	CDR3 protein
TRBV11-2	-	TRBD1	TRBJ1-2	TGTGCCAGCAGCTTGCGCCAGGGGGCCTTTGGCTACACCTTC	CASSLRQGAFGYTF
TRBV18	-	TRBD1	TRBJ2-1	TGTGCCAGCTCACCACCCGGACAGGGGGCATACAATGAGCAGTTCTTC	CASSPPGQGAYNEQFF
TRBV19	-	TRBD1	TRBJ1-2	TGTGCCAGTAGCTTTACGACAGGGGGCGGCTACACCTTC	CASSFTTGGGYTF
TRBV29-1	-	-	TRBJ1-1	TGCAGCGTTGTGGGTTTGATGAACACTGAAGCTTTCTTT	CSVVGLMNTEAFF
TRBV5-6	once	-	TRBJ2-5	TGTGCCAGCAGCTTATACAGGGTAATGGAGGAGACCCAGTACTTC	CASSLYRVMEETQYF
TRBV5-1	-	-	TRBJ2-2	TGCGCCAGCAGCTTGGCGGCGGGAATGATCGCCGGGGAGCTGTTTTTT	CASSLAAGMIAGELFF
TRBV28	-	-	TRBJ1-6	TGTGCCAGCAGTTTTGACGGGAAATATTCACCCCTCCACTTT	CASSFDGKYSPLHF
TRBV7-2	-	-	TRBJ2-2	TGTGCCAGCAGCACAGCCGGGACCAACACCGGGGAGCTGTTTTTT	CASSTAGTNTGELFF
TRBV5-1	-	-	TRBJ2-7	TGCGCCAGCGGGTCGAGGGAGTACGAGCAGTACTTC	CASGSREYEQYF
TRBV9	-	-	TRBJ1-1	TGTGCCAGCAGCCCGTGGGTGGGTTTCACTGAAGCTTTCTTT	CASSPWVGFTEAFF
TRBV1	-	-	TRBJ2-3	TGCACCAGCAGCCAAACAGGCCCAAGAGATACGCAGTATTTT	CTSSQTGPRDTQYF
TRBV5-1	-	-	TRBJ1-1	TGCGCCAGCAGCTTGGCCGGGATTGGCATTGAAGCTTTCTTT	CASSLAGIGIEAFF
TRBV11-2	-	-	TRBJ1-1	TGTGCCAGCAGCTTTCCGGGCCACACTGAAGCTTTCTTT	CASSFPGHTEAFF
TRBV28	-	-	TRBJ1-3	TGTGCCAGCAGCAAACCAGTAGGGGCACAATCTGGAAACACCATATATTTT	CASSKPVGAQSGNTIYF
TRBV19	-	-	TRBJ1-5	TGTGCCAGTAGTGACCACAGCAGTCAGCCCCAGCATTTT	CASSDHSSQPQHF
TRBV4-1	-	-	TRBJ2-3	TGCGCCAGCAGCCACCCCGGGACGGAAGGGGCAGATACGCAGTATTTT	CASSHPGTEGADTQYF
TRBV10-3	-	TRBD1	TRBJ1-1	TGTGCCATCAGTGAGTCGAGGAGGCAGGGGGCTATGAACACTGAAGCTTTCTTT	CAISESRRQGAMNTEAFF
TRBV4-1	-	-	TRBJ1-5	TGCGCCAGCAGCCGAGAGACAGGAAATCAGCCCCAGCATTTT	CASSRETGNQPQHF
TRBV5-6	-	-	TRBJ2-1	TGTGCCAGCAGCTTAGAGGACAGAGCTCGGTTCTTC	CASSLEDRARFF
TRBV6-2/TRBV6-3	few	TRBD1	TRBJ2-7	TGTGCCAGCAGTGGCCCGGGACAGGGGACGTACGAGCAGTACTTC	CASSGPGQGTYEQYF
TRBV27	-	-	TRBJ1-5	TGTGCCAGCGGTGACTGGGCAGGGGCTGCAGGTGGGCCCCAGCATTTT	CASGDWAGAAGGPQHF
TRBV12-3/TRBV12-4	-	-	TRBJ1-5	TGTGCCAGCAGTTTCGGGGGAGATCAGCCCCAGCATTTT	CASSFGGDQPQHF
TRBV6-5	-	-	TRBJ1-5	TGTGCCAGCAGTTATTTGGTCACGGCGCCCCAGCATTTT	CASSYLVTAPQHF
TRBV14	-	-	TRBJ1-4	TGTGCCAGCAGCCAAGACTTCCAGGGTAATGAAAAACTGTTTTTT	CASSQDFQGNEKLFF
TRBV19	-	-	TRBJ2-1	TGTGCCAGTAGTATCTCCCAGGGGCCTAGGAAGCCCTACAATGAGCAGTTCTTC	CASSISQGPRKPYNEQFF
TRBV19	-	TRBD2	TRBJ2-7	TGTGCCAGTAATCCCGGGACTAGCGGCACCTACGAGCAGTACTTC	CASNPGTSGTYEQYF
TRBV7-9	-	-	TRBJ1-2	TGTGCCAGCAGCTGGAGTAACTATGGCTACACCTTC	CASSWSNYGYTF
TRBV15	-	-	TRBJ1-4	TGTGCCACCAGCAGATATGACAGGACCCATAATGAAAAACTGTTTTTT	CATSRYDRTHNEKLFF
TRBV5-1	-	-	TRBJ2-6	TGCGCCAGCAGCTTGGCCTTGCGGGCTGGGGCCAACGTCCTGACTTTC	CASSLALRAGANVLTF
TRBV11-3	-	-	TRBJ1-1	TGTGCCAGCACCTTCGGACAGAAAGCTTTCTTT	CASTFGQKAFF